This entry lists 14 T cell receptor beta chains sequenced from one sample in a study of primary melanoma T cells and metastatic recurrence. The repertoire was sequenced with immunoSEQ multiplex PCR; TCRdb's copy has only in-frame clones and lacks some. The sample lists 200 to 250 clones, over 75% occurring once. Sequencing was carried out using melanoma tumor tissue. Receptors originate from a human donor with melanoma.

The genes are TRBV28 and TRBJ2-4; D ambiguous. CDR1 is MDHEN and CDR2 is SYDVKM in the germline V gene. CDR3 length: 16 amino acids. Trimming left V 2 bases short and J 6 bases short, with 17 bases between. CDR3 nucleotide sequence: TGTGCCAGCAGTTTAGCCACTGGGAAGGGTGGAAACATTCAGTACTTC. This encodes CASSLATGKGGNIQYF.

The gene calls are TRBV7-1 and TRBJ2-3, with 10 bases identical to TRBD2. TRBV7-1 belongs to the ORF category, with a function that is uncertain. V lost 5 bases to trimming and J lost 3 bases; unmatched junction nucleotides: 5. The CDR3 totals 15 residues. This CDR3 reads CASSPSGGATDTQYF. CDR3 bases: TGTGCCAGCAGCCCTAGCGGGGGTGCGACAGATACGCAGTATTTT.

This clone is hyperexpanded (1% or more) in the sample. The chain has TRBV11-3 and TRBJ2-1, with 11 bases aligning to TRBD2. The CDR3 is made up of 16 amino acids. Germline CDR1 is SGHNT and CDR2 is YENEEA. Trimming at V came to 3 bases and at J to 0 bases, leaving 1 base not matched to a gene. CDR3 DNA: TGTGCCAGCAGCTTGGGACTAGCGGACTCCTACAATGAGCAGTTCTTC. The encoded protein is CASSLGLADSYNEQFF.

This chain joins TRBV6-8 and TRBJ2-7; 9 bases align to TRBD1. The CDR3 has 15 amino acids. The germline CDR1 and CDR2 sequences are MNHGY and SAAAGT. J gave up 5 bases and V 6 bases, and 11 bases lay outside the gene matches. The CDR3 here is CASRVTRDRADEQYF. The CDR3 bases are TGTGCCAGCAGGGTTACCCGGGACAGGGCTGACGAGCAGTACTTC.

The V gene is TRBV6-8, the J gene TRBJ1-5; D perhaps matches TRBD1 (6 bases). This CDR3 is 13 amino acids long. CDR1 and CDR2 (germline): MNHGY, SAAAGT. Trimming took off 5 bases at V and 7 bases at J, with 12 bases between the two ends. The CDR3 is CASSGGRGQPQHF. The CDR3 nucleotides read TGTGCCAGCAGTGGTGGAAGGGGGCAGCCCCAGCATTTT.

In its sample, this clone was seen once. This rearrangement joins TRBV5-1 to TRBJ2-2; D perhaps matches TRBD2 (6 bases). CDR3 length equals 14 residues. Germline lookup yields CDR1 SGHRS and CDR2 YFSETQ. V was pared by 4 bases and J by 3 bases, with 10 bases between. CDR3 region: CASSPGSYTGELFF. For the CDR3, the DNA is TGCGCCAGCAGCCCCGGGAGCTACACCGGGGAGCTGTTTTTT.

The CDR3 region has the DNA TGTGCCAGCAGTTTCCGGGACAGGAAAAACATTCAGTACTTC. Residues: CASSFRDRKNIQYF. V usage is TRBV28 and J usage is TRBJ2-4; TRBD1 matches at 8 bases. The CDR3 spans 14 residues. Germline V lookup: CDR1 MDHEN, CDR2 SYDVKM. V shed 3 bases and J 4 bases; nucleotides not matched to a gene: 2.

The chain joins TRBV19 to TRBJ2-5, with 10 bases lining up with TRBD1. Per the germline V gene, CDR1 is LNHDA and CDR2 is SQIVND (reference sequence). The CDR3 sequence is 15 residues long. Trimming took 1 base from V and 1 from J; bases not matched to a gene: 0. The CDR3 bases are TGTGCCAGTAGTATAGGACAGGGGGCCCAAGAGACCCAGTACTTC. Its translation: CASSIGQGAQETQYF.

V and J are TRBV19 and TRBJ1-2, with D unresolved. This CDR3 is built from 15 residues. Trimming left V 5 bases short and J 4 bases short, with 17 bases between. CDR1 is LNHDA and CDR2 is SQIVND in the germline V gene (reference sequence). The CDR3 here is CASSSLGGRSYGYTF. The CDR3 DNA reads as TGTGCCAGTAGTTCCTTGGGAGGACGGTCCTATGGCTACACCTTC.

The chain has TRBV19 and TRBJ2-5, with TRBD2 identical over 12 bases. Germline V gives CDR1 LNHDA, CDR2 SQIVND (reference sequence). This CDR3 is built from 15 residues. J was trimmed by 5 bases and V by 5 bases; bases with no gene match: 6. CDR3 region: CASSPTSGGYETQYF. The CDR3 coding sequence is TGTGCCAGTAGTCCGACTAGCGGGGGTTATGAGACCCAGTACTTC.

J is TRBJ1-2 and V is TRBV29-1; weak D call: TRBD1 (6 bases). The CDR3 is made up of 14 amino acids. Trimming removed 1 base at V and 7 bases at J, with 16 bases between. Germline CDR1 reads SQVTM; CDR2 reads ANQGSEA. As DNA, the CDR3 is TGCAGCGTTGAAGGGGACCACAGGGTGGGTGGCTACACCTTC. It encodes CSVEGDHRVGGYTF.

V is TRBV6-8 and J is TRBJ1-2; TRBD1 matches 9 bases. The CDR3 totals 15 residues. Trimming cost V 6 bases and J 5 bases; bases outside gene matches: 10. Germline CDR1 MNHGY, CDR2 SAAAGT. As DNA, the CDR3 is TGTGCCAGCAGCCCGGCGGGACAGGGAGTTTATGGCTACACCTTC. This translates into CASSPAGQGVYGYTF.

J is TRBJ1-3 and V is TRBV19, with 9 nucleotides matching TRBD1. CDR3 length: 15 residues. Germline V lookup: CDR1 LNHDA, CDR2 SQIVND (reference sequence). V trimming: 7 bases; J trimming: 0 bases; junction bases outside the gene matches: 4. The CDR3 sequence is CASTRDRDSGNTIYF. CDR3 nucleotides: TGTGCCAGTACACGGGACAGGGACTCTGGAAACACCATATATTTT.

The chain recombines TRBV28 with TRBJ2-2; D gene uncertain. This CDR3 has 14 residues. The germline V gene has CDR1 MDHEN and CDR2 SYDVKM. Trimming shortened V by 6 bases and J by 1 base, and 9 bases separated the two germline ends. CDR3 DNA: TGTGCCAGCAGACGCGGACGGAACACCGGGGAGCTGTTTTTT. This codes for CASRRGRNTGELFF.